The clone carrying this T cell receptor beta chain was detected only once. The CDR3 is 14 amino acids. V was clipped by 7 bases and J by 5 bases, with 17 bases between them. Per the germline V gene, CDR1 is MNHEY and CDR2 is SVGAGI. A multiplex PCR was run with 60 Vbeta primers and 13 Jbeta primers. TCRdb's copy holds only in-frame clones and misses some; the assay was immunoSEQ multiplex PCR. Among 180,000 or so clones listed, over 60% were seen once. This specimen comes from a study of cytomegalovirus exposure and HLA in healthy donors. This rearrangement joins TRBV6-5 to TRBJ1-1; no clear D. Material: PBMCs. This sequence originates from a man aged 45-65 years in good health and CMV-seropositive. The CDR3 DNA sequence: TGTGCCAGCACTCCGAATCGGGGTACTACTGAAGCTTTCTTT. Amino acid sequence: CASTPNRGTTEAFF.